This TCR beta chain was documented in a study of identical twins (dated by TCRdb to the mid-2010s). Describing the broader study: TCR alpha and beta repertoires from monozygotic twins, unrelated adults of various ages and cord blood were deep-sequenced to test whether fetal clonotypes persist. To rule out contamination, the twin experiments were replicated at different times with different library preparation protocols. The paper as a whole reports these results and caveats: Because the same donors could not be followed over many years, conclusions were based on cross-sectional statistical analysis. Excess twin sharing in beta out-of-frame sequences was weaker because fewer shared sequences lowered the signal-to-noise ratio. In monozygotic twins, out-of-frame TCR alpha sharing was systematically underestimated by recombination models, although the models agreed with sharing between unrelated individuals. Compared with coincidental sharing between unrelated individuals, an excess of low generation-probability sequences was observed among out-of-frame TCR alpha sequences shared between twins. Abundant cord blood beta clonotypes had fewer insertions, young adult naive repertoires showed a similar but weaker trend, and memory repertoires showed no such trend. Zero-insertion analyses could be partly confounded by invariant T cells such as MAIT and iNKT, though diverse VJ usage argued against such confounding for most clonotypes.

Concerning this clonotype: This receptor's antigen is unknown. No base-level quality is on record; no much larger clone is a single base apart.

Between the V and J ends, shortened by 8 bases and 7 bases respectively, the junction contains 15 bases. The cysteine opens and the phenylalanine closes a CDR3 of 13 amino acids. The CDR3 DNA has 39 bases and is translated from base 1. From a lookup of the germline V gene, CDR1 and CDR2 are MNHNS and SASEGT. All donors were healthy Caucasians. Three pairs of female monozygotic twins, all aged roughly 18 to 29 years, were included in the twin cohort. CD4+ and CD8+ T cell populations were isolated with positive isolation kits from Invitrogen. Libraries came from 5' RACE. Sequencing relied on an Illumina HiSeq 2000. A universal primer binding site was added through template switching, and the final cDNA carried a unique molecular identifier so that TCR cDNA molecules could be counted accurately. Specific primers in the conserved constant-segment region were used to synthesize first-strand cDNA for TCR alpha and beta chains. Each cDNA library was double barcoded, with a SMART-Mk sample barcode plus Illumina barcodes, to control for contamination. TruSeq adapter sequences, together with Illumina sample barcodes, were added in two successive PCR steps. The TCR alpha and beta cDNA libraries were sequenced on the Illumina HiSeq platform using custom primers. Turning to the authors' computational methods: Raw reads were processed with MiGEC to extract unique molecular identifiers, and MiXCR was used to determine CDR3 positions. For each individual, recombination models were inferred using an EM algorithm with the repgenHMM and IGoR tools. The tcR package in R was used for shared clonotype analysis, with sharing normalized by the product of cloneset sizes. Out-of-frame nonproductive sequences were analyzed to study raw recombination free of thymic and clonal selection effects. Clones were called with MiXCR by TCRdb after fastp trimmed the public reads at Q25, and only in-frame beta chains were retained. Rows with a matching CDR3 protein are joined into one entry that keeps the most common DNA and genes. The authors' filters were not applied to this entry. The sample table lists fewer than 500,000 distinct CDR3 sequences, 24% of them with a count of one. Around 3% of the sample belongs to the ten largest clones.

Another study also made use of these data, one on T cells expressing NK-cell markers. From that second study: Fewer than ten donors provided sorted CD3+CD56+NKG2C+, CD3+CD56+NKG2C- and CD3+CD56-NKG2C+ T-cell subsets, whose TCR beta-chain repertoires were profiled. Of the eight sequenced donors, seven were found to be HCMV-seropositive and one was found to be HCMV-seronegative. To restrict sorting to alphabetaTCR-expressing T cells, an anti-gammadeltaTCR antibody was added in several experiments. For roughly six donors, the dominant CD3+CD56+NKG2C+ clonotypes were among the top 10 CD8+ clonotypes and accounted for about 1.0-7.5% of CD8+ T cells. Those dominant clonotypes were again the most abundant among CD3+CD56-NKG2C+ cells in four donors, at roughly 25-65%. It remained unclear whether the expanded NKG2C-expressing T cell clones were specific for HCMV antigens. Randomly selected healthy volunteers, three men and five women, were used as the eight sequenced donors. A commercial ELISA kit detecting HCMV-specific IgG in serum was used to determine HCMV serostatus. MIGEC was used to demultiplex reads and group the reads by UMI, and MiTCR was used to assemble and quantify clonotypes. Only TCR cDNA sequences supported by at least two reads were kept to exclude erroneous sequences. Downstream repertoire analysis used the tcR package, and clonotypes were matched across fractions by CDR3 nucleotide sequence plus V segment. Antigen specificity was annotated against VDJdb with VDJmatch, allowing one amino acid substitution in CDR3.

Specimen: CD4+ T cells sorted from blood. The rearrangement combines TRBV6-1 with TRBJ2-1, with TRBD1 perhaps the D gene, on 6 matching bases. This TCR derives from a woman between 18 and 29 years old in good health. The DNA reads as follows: TGTGCCAGCCAGCCTACAGGGATTAATGAGCAGTTCTTC. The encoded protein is CASQPTGINEQFF.